The clone carrying this TCR beta chain turned up a few times. Its antigen remains unidentified. These data originate in a study of response to subunit inactivated influenza vaccine. One entry per CDR3 protein results from TCRdb running MiXCR on the RT-PCR reads. The table lists some 850,000 distinct CDR3 sequences, about 18% of them singletons. CDR1 is SGHDT and CDR2 is YYEEEE in the germline V gene. There are 16 residues in the CDR3. The V segment lost 4 bases and the J segment 4 bases; nucleotides outside the gene matches: 13. General study points: Each seasonal influenza vaccination, the authors suggested, recruits few new T cells.

The receptor's source is a man aged 50 to 60 who received an inactivated influenza vaccine. The material sequenced was PBMCs from blood, taken more than 4 days after vaccination. J is TRBJ1-1 and V is TRBV5-6, with 7 bases fitting TRBD1. This CDR3 is CASSISGTAIITEAFF. In DNA form, the CDR3 reads TGTGCCAGCAGCATCTCCGGGACAGCGATAATCACTGAAGCTTTCTTT. The variable domain in full, with the rest retrieved from reference TRBV5-6 and TRBJ1-1, is DAGVTQSPTHLIKTRGQQVTLRCSPKSGHDTVSWYQQALGQGPQFIFQYYEEEERQRGNFPDRFSGHQFPNYSSELNVNALLLGDSALYLCASSISGTAIITEAFFGQGTRLTVV.